This TCR beta chain was obtained from a study of blood T cell repertoires in COVID-19. About the study: Nucleic acid was either cDNA or gDNA, and it came from T cells, B-cell-depleted T cells, or PBMCs.

Per the authors' pipeline: Reference gene primer amplification in the assay estimated nucleated cell counts. This table comes from immunoSEQ multiplex PCR, and its TCRdb copy is limited to in-frame clones, with some not included. V and J calls plus clone size are reproduced from that table; the DNA served to infer D and trimming. The top ten clones hold about 10% of a sample with roughly 180,000 clones, about four fifths of them seen once. V trimming: 6 bases; J trimming: 8 bases; junction bases outside the gene matches: 8. This CDR3 spans 15 amino acids. The germline gives CDR1 MDHEN, CDR2 SYDVKM. The V call is TRBV28, the J call TRBJ2-1; 12 bases are a match to TRBD2. This clonotype was obtained from a woman of 80 years or more with active or convalescent COVID-19. Sequencing input: peripheral blood. The CDR3 spells CASRPSGRDGDEQFF. CDR3 DNA sequence: TGTGCCAGCAGACCTAGCGGGAGGGACGGCGATGAGCAGTTCTTC. Full variable domain (rest looked up from reference TRBV28 and TRBJ2-1): DVKVTQSSRYLVKRTGEKVFLECVQDMDHENMFWYRQDPGLGLRLIYFSYDVKMKEKGDIPEGYSVSREKKERFSLILESASTNQTSMYLCASRPSGRDGDEQFFGPGTRLTVL.